This T cell receptor (beta chain) derives from a study of technical replicates of blood from a handful of donors (TCRdb year 2017). On this clone: Its cognate antigen has yet to be identified. Base quality data are lacking; no much larger clone is found one base away.

To prepare the library, the immunoSEQ multiplex PCR assay was applied. TCRdb obtained this table from immuneACCESS and retained in-frame rearrangements with V and J assigned. These tables miss some clones; where compared with another copy, unresolved V genes account for less than half of the shortfall, and the remainder is unexplained. The table for this sample lists about 44,000 clones; roughly 96% of them were counted only once. The ten largest clones add up to roughly 0.35% of the sample. V is pared back by 2 bases and J by 4 bases, with 20 bases lying between the germline termini. The CDR3 spans 17 residues, from the cysteine through the phenylalanine. The kept DNA is CDR3 alone, 51 bases in frame from the first base. Sequences MDHEN (CDR1) and SYDVKM (CDR2) are obtained from the germline V gene.

The clonotype comes from a human donor in good health. The sequence joins TRBV28 to TRBJ1-2; the D region possibly corresponds to TRBD1 (6 bases align). Material: T cells isolated from PBMCs. The CDR3 region has the sequence CASSLTTGGAVGYGYTF. The DNA sequence follows: TGTGCCAGCAGTTTAACGACAGGAGGAGCAGTAGGCTATGGCTACACCTTC.